Listed below are T cell receptor beta chains from one sample, sequenced in a study of cytomegalovirus exposure and HLA in healthy donors. Libraries were prepared by immunoSEQ multiplex PCR; TCRdb keeps only in-frame clonotypes and omits some of them. The repertoire holds over 150,000 clones, with roughly 85% as singletons. The sequencing sample was made of PBMCs. These TCRs come from a young man in good health and CMV-seropositive. The CDR3 runs from the conserved cysteine through the conserved F or W. A D gene is named only where the DNA matches it firmly. Some rows have no size entry. The others give once, few or many, or a class for an expanded clone.

TRBV10-3	TRBJ1-2	.	TRBD1	CAISESTGASGYTF	TGTGCCATCAGTGAGTCGACAGGGGCAAGTGGCTACACCTTC
TRBV5-4	TRBJ2-1	.	.	CASSPTGTHYNEQFF	TGTGCCAGCAGCCCAACCGGGACTCACTACAATGAGCAGTTCTTC
TRBV5-1	TRBJ2-5	.	.	CASSFPPKETQYF	TGCGCCAGCAGCTTTCCACCTAAAGAGACCCAGTACTTC
TRBV7-9	TRBJ1-2	.	TRBD1	CSSSLEPTGVIDYGYTF	TGTTCCAGCAGCCTAGAACCGACAGGGGTTATAGACTATGGCTACACCTTC
TRBV5-4	TRBJ2-3	.	.	CASSFPPGRGTDTQYF	TGTGCCAGCAGCTTCCCCCCGGGAAGGGGCACAGATACGCAGTATTTT
TRBV6-1	TRBJ1-2	.	.	CASSLTLNYGYTF	TGTGCCAGCAGCCTGACATTGAATTATGGCTACACCTTC
TRBV14	TRBJ2-1	.	.	CASSQDLGRTKYNEQFF	TGTGCCAGCAGCCAAGATCTTGGCAGGACAAAGTACAATGAGCAGTTCTTC
TRBV5-4	TRBJ1-2	once	.	CASSLDGRSDYGYTF	TGTGCCAGCAGCTTGGACGGCAGGTCCGACTATGGCTACACCTTC
TRBV18	TRBJ2-1	.	TRBD1	CASSPGQVQGSNEQFF	TGTGCCAGCTCGCCAGGACAGGTTCAAGGGAGCAATGAGCAGTTCTTC
TRBV7-2	TRBJ1-2	.	TRBD1	CASSLGQGYGYTF	TGTGCCAGCAGCTTGGGACAGGGCTATGGCTACACCTTC
TRBV5-1	TRBJ1-4	few	.	CASSLVGNSANEKLFF	TGCGCCAGCAGCTTGGTCGGGAACTCGGCTAATGAAAAACTGTTTTTT
TRBV18	TRBJ1-2	.	.	CASSPDYGYTF	TGTGCCAGCTCACCCGACTATGGCTACACCTTC
TRBV9	TRBJ2-1	.	TRBD1	CASSPGTGWDEQFF	TGTGCCAGCAGCCCCGGGACAGGGTGGGATGAGCAGTTCTTC
TRBV7-9	TRBJ2-1	.	.	CASSYQGYEQFF	TGTGCCAGCAGCTACCAGGGGTACGAGCAGTTCTTC
TRBV4-3	TRBJ1-3	.	TRBD1	CASSPGTGTGNTIYF	TGCGCCAGCAGCCCGGGGACAGGGACAGGAAACACCATATATTTT